One and the same sample provided the 9 T cell receptor beta chains below, sequenced in a study of vaccination effects on CD4 cells after COVID-19 (dated by TCRdb to 2021 to 2024). The method was the immunoSEQ multiplex PCR assay. In TCRdb, the immuneACCESS table is reduced to in-frame sequences with V and J assigned. These tables do not hold every clone; where another copy was compared, an unresolved V gene accounts for under half, and the others remain unexplained. Across this sample there are some 20,000 clones, with 70% to 80% seen only once. The ten largest account for about 15% of the sample. These receptors are not linked to any known antigen. The ViraFEST assay stimulated PBMC with viral peptide pools and then used TCR sequencing to identify antigen-specific CD4+ T cell clonotypes by expansion. After approximately eleven days of culture, CD4+ T cells were isolated with the EasySep CD4+ T cell isolation kit.

The sample consisted of CD4+ T cells from PBMCs cultured with HCoV-229E spike peptides, taken before COVID-19 vaccination. According to the study, the label for this sample's cell subset or site signals: HCoV-229E spike overlapping peptide pool stimulation. All receptors come from a human donor who received a COVID-19 vaccine.

This clone turned up a few times. This sequence joins TRBV6-4 and TRBJ2-1; 10 bases match TRBD2. The CDR3 spans 15 residues. Germline CDR1 reads MRHNA; CDR2 reads SNTAGT. V lost 0 bases to trimming and J lost 4 bases; unmatched junction nucleotides: 0. The CDR3 sequence is CASSDSAGGYNEQFF. Here the CDR3 DNA reads TGTGCCAGCAGTGACTCAGCGGGGGGGTACAATGAGCAGTTCTTC.

This chain connects TRBV19 to TRBJ1-4, with 9 bases identical to TRBD1. The germline gives CDR1 LNHDA, CDR2 SQIVND (reference sequence). This CDR3 comprises 16 residues. With 7 bases clipped from V and 4 bases from J, the junction kept 10 bases outside the gene matches. The CDR3 is CASKGQGMRGNEKLFF. DNA for the CDR3: TGTGCCAGTAAAGGACAGGGGATGAGGGGTAATGAAAAACTGTTTTTT.

The chain carries TRBV5-8 and TRBJ2-7; tentatively, D is TRBD1 (5 bases). Trimming removed 1 base from V and 0 bases from J, with 14 bases in between. The CDR3 is made up of 16 amino acids. Per the germline V gene, CDR1 is SGHTS and CDR2 is YDEGEE. The CDR3 reads CASSLSGLASSYEQYF. The CDR3 nucleotides are TGTGCCAGCAGCTTGTCAGGGCTCGCCAGCTCCTACGAGCAGTACTTC.

The V call is TRBV4-1, the J call TRBJ2-7; no firm D call. Germline V gene sequence: CDR1 MGHRA, CDR2 YSYEKL. The CDR3 has 14 amino acids. V shed 4 bases and J shed 1 base, with 11 bases lying between them. CDR3 protein: CASSPAIQSYEQYF. The CDR3 region has the DNA TGCGCCAGCAGCCCGGCTATCCAATCCTACGAGCAGTACTTC.

The chain recombines TRBV5-1 with TRBJ1-6; 7 bases line up with TRBD1. The junction had 8 bases not matched to a gene; V was cut back by 1 base and J by 7 bases. The CDR3 is made up of 16 amino acids. Per germline, CDR1 SGHRS and CDR2 YFSETQ. CDR3 sequence reads: CASSLLTGTVNSPLHF. The CDR3 bases are TGCGCCAGCAGCTTGCTTACGGGGACAGTAAATTCACCCCTCCACTTT.

This clone was detected only once. The chain has TRBV24-1 and TRBJ2-5, with 12 bases that match TRBD1. Germline CDR1 is KGHDR and CDR2 is SFDVKD. After removal of 4 bases from V and 5 bases from J, the junction contained 7 bases not matched to a gene. The length of the CDR3 is 16 residues. CDR3 nucleotide sequence: TGTGCCACCAGTGACCCCGGGACAGGGGGCTTGGAGACCCAGTACTTC. This codes for CATSDPGTGGLETQYF.

As regards this clone: One end of the junction is discordant with germline, which a read error may explain. V is TRBV10-1 and J is TRBJ2-7, with D possibly matching TRBD2 (5 bases). The CDR3 runs 15 residues. Germline V gene data show CDR1 as WNHNN and CDR2 as SYGVQD (reference sequence). The CDR3 loop reads CASSESVSGAVVLNF. CDR3 bases: TGCGCCAGCAGTGAGTCGGTGAGCGGTGCCGTAGTGTTGAACTTC.

The chain combines TRBV18 with TRBJ2-7; 7 bases match TRBD1. Unmatched junction bases numbered 6, after V lost 6 bases and J lost 7 bases. This CDR3 is built from 12 residues. Germline values: CDR1 KGHSH, CDR2 LQKENI. CDR3 loop: CASSPTGVEQYF. Here the CDR3 DNA reads TGTGCCAGCTCGCCTACAGGGGTTGAGCAGTACTTC.

The V gene is TRBV9, the J gene TRBJ2-7; maybe TRBD2 (5 bases). Trimming stripped 4 bases from V and 4 bases from J, with 15 bases between. This CDR3 is 14 amino acids long. From germline, CDR1 is SGDLS and CDR2 YYNGEE. The CDR3 coding sequence is TGTGCCAGCAGCCCGTCCCCGAGGGAATACGAGCAGTACTTC. Amino acids: CASSPSPREYEQYF.